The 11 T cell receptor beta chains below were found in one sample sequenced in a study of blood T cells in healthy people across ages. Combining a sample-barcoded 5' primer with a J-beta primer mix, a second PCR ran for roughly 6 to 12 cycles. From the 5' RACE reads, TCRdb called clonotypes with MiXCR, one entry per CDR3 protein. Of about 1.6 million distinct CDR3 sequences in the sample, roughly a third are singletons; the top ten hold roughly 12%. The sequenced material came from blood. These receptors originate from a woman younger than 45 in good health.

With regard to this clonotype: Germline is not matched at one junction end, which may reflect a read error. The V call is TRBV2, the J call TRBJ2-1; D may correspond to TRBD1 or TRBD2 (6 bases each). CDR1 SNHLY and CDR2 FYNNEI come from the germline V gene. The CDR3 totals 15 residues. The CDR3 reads CASSASGAAPGELFF. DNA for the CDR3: TGTGCCAGTAGTGCATCAGGGGCGGCACCGGGGGAGCTGTTCTTC.

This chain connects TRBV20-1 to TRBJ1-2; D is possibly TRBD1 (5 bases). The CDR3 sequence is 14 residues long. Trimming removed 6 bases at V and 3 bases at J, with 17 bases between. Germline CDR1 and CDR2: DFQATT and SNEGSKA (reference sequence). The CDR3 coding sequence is TGCAGTGCCAGCGGAGGGGTGGGGGACTATGGCTACACCTTC. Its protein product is CSASGGVGDYGYTF.

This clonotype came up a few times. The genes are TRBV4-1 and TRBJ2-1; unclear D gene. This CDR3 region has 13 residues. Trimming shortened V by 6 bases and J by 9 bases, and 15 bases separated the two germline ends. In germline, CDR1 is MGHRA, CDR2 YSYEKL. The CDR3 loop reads CASSYYDGVEQFF. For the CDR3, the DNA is TGCGCCAGCAGTTACTACGATGGAGTTGAGCAGTTCTTC.

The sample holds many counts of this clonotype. The CDR3 bases are TGTGCCAGCAGCGTTCGGCCAGGGGCTGGCTACACCTTC. Its protein is CASSVRPGAGYTF. The chain recombines TRBV27 with TRBJ1-2; a weak D match, TRBD1 (6 bases). Germline V gene sequence: CDR1 MNHEY, CDR2 SMNVEV (reference sequence). V was cut by 6 bases and J by 7 bases, with 15 bases left in between. The CDR3 runs to 13 residues.

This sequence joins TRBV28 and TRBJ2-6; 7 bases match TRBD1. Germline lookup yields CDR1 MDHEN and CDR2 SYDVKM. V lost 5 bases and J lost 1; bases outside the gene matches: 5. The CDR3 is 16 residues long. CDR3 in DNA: TGTGCCAGCAGTACCGTGACAGGGTCTGGGGCCAACGTCCTGACTTTC. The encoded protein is CASSTVTGSGANVLTF.

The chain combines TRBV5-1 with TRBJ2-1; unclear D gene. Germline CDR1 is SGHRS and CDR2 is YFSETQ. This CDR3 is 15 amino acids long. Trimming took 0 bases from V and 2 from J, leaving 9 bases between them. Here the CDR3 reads CASSLEAAAYNEQFF. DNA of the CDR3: TGCGCCAGCAGCTTGGAGGCTGCAGCCTACAATGAGCAGTTCTTC.

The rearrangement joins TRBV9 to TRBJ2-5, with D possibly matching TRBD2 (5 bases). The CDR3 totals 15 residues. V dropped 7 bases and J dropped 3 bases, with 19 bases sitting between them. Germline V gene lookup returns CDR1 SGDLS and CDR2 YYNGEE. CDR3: CASSNPRGQEETQYF. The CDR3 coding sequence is TGTGCCAGCTCAAACCCCCGAGGGCAGGAAGAGACCCAGTACTTC.

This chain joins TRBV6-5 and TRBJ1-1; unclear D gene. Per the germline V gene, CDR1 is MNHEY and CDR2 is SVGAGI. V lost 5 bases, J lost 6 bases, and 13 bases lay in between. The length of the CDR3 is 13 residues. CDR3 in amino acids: CASSPRSTSEAFF. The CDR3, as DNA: TGTGCCAGCAGTCCTAGGAGCACCTCTGAAGCTTTCTTT.

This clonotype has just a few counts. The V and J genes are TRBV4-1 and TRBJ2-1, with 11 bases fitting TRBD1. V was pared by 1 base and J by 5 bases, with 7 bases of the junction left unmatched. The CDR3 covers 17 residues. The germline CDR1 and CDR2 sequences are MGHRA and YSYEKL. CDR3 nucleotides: TGCGCCAGCAGCCAAGGGGACAGGGGGGCATATAACAATGAGCAGTTCTTC. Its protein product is CASSQGDRGAYNNEQFF.

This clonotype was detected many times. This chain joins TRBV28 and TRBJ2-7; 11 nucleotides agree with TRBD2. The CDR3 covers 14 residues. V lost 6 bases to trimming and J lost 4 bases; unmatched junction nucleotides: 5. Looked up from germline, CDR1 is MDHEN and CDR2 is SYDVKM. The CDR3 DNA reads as TGTGCCAGCAGCGGGACTAGCGGTAGTTACGAGCAGTACTTC. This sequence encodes CASSGTSGSYEQYF.

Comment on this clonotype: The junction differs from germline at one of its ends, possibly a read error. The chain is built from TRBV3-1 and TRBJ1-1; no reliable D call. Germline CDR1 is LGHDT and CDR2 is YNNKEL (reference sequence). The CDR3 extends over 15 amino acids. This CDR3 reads CASNQDGPRNTEAFF. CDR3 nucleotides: TGTGCCAGCAACCAAGATGGTCCTCGGAACACTGAAGCTTTCTTT.